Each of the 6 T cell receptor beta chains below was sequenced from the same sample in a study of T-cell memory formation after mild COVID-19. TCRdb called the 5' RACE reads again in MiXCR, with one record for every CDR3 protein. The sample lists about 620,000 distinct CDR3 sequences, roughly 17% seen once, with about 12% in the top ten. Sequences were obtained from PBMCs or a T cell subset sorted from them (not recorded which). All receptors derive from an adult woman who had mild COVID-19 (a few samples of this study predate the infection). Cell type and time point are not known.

This CDR3 reads CASSHSRDTEAFF. The CDR3 nucleotides read TGCGCCAGCAGCCATTCAAGGGACACTGAAGCTTTCTTT. The V gene is TRBV4-3, the J gene TRBJ1-1; no firm D call. This CDR3 has 13 residues. Germline V gene sequence: CDR1 LGHNA, CDR2 YSLEER. The V end was cut by 3 bases, the J end by 3 bases, with 8 bases between.

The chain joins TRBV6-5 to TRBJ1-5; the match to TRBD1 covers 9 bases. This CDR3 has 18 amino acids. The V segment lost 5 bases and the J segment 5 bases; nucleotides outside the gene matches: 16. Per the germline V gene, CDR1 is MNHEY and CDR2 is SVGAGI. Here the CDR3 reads CASSPIRDRVSPHQPQHF. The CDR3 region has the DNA TGTGCCAGCAGTCCAATTCGGGACAGGGTGTCTCCTCATCAGCCCCAGCATTTT.

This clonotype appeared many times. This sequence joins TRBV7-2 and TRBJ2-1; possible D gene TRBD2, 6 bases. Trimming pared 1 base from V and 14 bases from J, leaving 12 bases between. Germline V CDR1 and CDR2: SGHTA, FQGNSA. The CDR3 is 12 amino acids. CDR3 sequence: CASSLGRWEEFF. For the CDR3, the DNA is TGTGCCAGCAGCTTAGGTCGGTGGGAGGAGTTCTTC.

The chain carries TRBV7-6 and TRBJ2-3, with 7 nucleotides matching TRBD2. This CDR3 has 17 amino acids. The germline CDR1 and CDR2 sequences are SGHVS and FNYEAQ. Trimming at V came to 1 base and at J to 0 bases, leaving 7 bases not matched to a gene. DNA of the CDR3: TGTGCCAGCAGCTTAGACCGAGCGGGGTCTAGCACAGATACGCAGTATTTT. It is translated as CASSLDRAGSSTDTQYF. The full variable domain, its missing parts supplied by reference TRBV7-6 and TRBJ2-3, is GAGVSQSPRYKVTKRGQDVALRCDPISGHVSLYWYRQALGQGPEFLTYFNYEAQQDKSGLPNDRFSAERPEGSISTLTIQRTEQRDSAMYRCASSLDRAGSSTDTQYFGPGTRLTVL.

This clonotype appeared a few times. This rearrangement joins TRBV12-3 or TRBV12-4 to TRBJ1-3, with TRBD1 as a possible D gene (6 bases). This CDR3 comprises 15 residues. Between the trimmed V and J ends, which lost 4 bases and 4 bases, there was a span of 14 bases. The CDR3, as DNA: TGTGCCAGCAGTTCCTTCAGGGGAGGCGGAAACACCATATATTTT. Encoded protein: CASSSFRGGGNTIYF.

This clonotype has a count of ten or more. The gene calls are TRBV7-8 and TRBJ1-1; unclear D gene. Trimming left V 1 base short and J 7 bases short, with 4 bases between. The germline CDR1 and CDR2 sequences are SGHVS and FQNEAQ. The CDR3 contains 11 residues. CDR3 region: CASSLGFEAFF. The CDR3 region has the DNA TGTGCCAGCAGCTTAGGGTTTGAAGCTTTCTTT.